The 11 T cell receptor beta chains in this list originate from one sample, sequenced in a study of T cell responses to AZD1222 COVID-19 vaccine. Assay: immunoSEQ multiplex PCR; the TCRdb copy retains only in-frame clones and omits some. Here the sample spans around 110,000 clones, 90% to 95% being singletons. The sample in question was peripheral blood, obtained on day 0 of AZD1222 vaccination. These receptors all come from an adult in good health.

The chain joins TRBV6-5 to TRBJ2-7; 9 positions agree with TRBD2. This CDR3 contains 15 residues. With V trimmed by 5 bases and J by 7 bases, 12 bases remained unmatched. Germline V gene lookup returns CDR1 MNHEY and CDR2 SVGAGI. CDR3 protein: CASSLFRAGGVEQYF. As DNA, the CDR3 is TGTGCCAGCAGTCTGTTCCGAGCGGGAGGAGTAGAGCAGTACTTC.

V and J are TRBV25-1 and TRBJ2-6; weak D call: TRBD1 (5 bases). CDR3 length equals 18 residues. Germline V gene sequence: CDR1 MGHDK, CDR2 SYGVNS. Trimming removed 2 bases at V and 0 bases at J, with 14 bases between. The CDR3 sequence: CASSEGKGAYSGANVLTF. The CDR3 DNA follows: TGTGCCAGCAGTGAAGGGAAAGGGGCGTACTCTGGGGCCAACGTCCTGACTTTC.

This clone was counted many times. The chain is built from TRBV20-1 and TRBJ2-7; perhaps TRBD2 as D (5 bases). CDR3 length: 12 amino acids. Trimming cost V 3 bases and J 6 bases, with 12 bases left between them. Germline V gene sequence: CDR1 DFQATT, CDR2 SNEGSKA (reference sequence). The DNA of the CDR3 is TGCAGTGCTAGTCAGACGGAGGTCGAGCAGTACTTC. It specifies CSASQTEVEQYF.

The V call is TRBV5-1, the J call TRBJ1-2, with a tentative D call TRBD1 (6 bases). CDR3 length equals 14 residues. Germline-derived CDR1 and CDR2 are SGHRS and YFSETQ. Between the trimmed V and J ends, which lost 4 bases and 1 base, there was a span of 11 bases. CDR3 nucleotides: TGCGCCAGCAGCCCTCAGGGGTTTAACTATGGCTACACCTTC. Residues: CASSPQGFNYGYTF. The whole variable domain, filled in from reference TRBV5-1 and TRBJ1-2, reads KAGVTQTPRYLIKTRGQQVTLSCSPISGHRSVSWYQQTPGQGLQFLFEYFSETQRNKGNFPGRFSGRQFSNSRSEMNVSTLELGDSALYLCASSPQGFNYGYTFGSGTRLTVV.

The J gene is TRBJ2-7, the V gene TRBV4-1; 9 positions match TRBD1. The CDR3 is 14 amino acids. Germline V gene lookup returns CDR1 MGHRA and CDR2 YSYEKL. With V trimmed by 6 bases and J by 2 bases, 5 bases remained unmatched. The CDR3 bases are TGCGCCAGCAGGGGGGGGACAGGGCCCTACGAGCAGTACTTC. This translates into CASRGGTGPYEQYF.

This chain links TRBV9 with TRBJ2-3; no reliable D call. In germline, CDR1 is SGDLS, CDR2 YYNGEE. V gave up 0 bases and J gave up 2 bases, with 4 bases separating them. The CDR3 runs to 13 residues. The CDR3 nucleotides are TGTGCCAGCAGCGTAGCGAACACAGATACGCAGTATTTT. Protein sequence: CASSVANTDTQYF.

There are a few counts of this clone. This chain joins TRBV4-2 and TRBJ1-5, with D perhaps matching TRBD1 (5 bases). The CDR3 runs 16 residues. V lost 0 bases to trimming and J lost 5 bases, with 14 bases between them. Germline loops: CDR1 LGHNA, CDR2 YNFKEQ. Written as DNA, the CDR3 is TGTGCCAGCAGCCAAGATCCGGGGGGGTGGCATCAGCCCCAGCATTTT. It codes for CASSQDPGGWHQPQHF.

V is TRBV10-3 and J is TRBJ1-2; the match to TRBD1 covers 9 bases. This CDR3 has 15 residues. Germline CDR1 is ENHRY and CDR2 is SYGVKD. J was trimmed by 6 bases and V by 0 bases; bases with no gene match: 5. The CDR3 coding sequence is TGTGCCATCAGTGAGTCCCAGACAGGGGGAAATGGCTACACCTTC. Translating gives CAISESQTGGNGYTF.

V is TRBV7-9 and J is TRBJ2-2; D gene ambiguous. The CDR3 runs 13 residues. Germline-derived CDR1 and CDR2 are SEHNR and FQNEAQ (reference sequence). Deletions cut 1 base from V and 5 bases from J, with 5 bases between. The CDR3 protein is CASSLEETGELFF. CDR3 nucleotide sequence: TGTGCCAGCAGCTTAGAGGAGACCGGGGAGCTGTTTTTT.

The V gene is TRBV5-1, the J gene TRBJ2-7, with 8 bases identical to TRBD1. CDR3 length equals 15 residues. V was pared by 6 bases and J by 3 bases, with 11 bases of the junction left unmatched. Germline CDR1 is SGHRS and CDR2 is YFSETQ. CDR3 loop: CASMQARGRNYEQYF. CDR3 DNA: TGCGCCAGCATGCAAGCCAGGGGGCGCAACTACGAGCAGTACTTC.

This sequence joins TRBV7-2 and TRBJ1-2; TRBD1 agrees at 7 bases. Trimming cost V 5 bases and J 2 bases; bases outside gene matches: 8. The germline V gene encodes CDR1 SGHTA and CDR2 FQGNSA. The CDR3 length is 15 residues. This CDR3 reads CASSTATTGNYGYTF. The CDR3 nucleotides are TGTGCCAGCAGCACCGCGACGACAGGGAACTATGGCTACACCTTC.